The source of this TCR beta chain is a study of blood T cell repertoires in COVID-19. Turning to the study itself: PBMCs, B-cell-depleted T cells, or T cells provided the cDNA or gDNA that made up the material.

In the original analysis: Counts of nucleated cells, estimated from reference gene primer amplification, were obtained. Profiling relied on immunoSEQ multiplex PCR, and the TCRdb table lists in-frame clones only, not all of them. V, J and clone size reflect that table, while D and trimming were determined from the DNA. The sample yields 150,000 or so clones, around 90% seen once. This clone occurred once. Germline CDR1 reads WNHNN; CDR2 reads SYGVQD (reference sequence). The CDR3 loop spans 17 amino acids. J gave up 5 bases and V 7 bases, and 18 bases lay outside the gene matches. The clonotype was recovered from a man aged 55 to 70 with COVID-19, enrolled during active disease. Sequencing was done on a sample of peripheral blood. V usage is TRBV10-1 and J usage is TRBJ1-2; TRBD1 agrees at 8 bases. CDR3 sequence (DNA): TGCGCCAGCACCCCCCTGGACAGGGATAAGGTTGTATATGGCTACACCTTC. Translation: CASTPLDRDKVVYGYTF.